Each of the 32 T cell receptor beta chains below was sequenced from the same sample in a study of technical replicates of blood from several donors. The assay was immunoSEQ multiplex PCR, and TCRdb's table has in-frame clones only and misses some. The table shows around 58,000 clones, with about 88% occurring only once. Material: PBMCs. The receptors were gathered from a human donor in good health. Some clones in this sample may be carry-over from other donors' samples.

The chain is built from TRBV21-1 and TRBJ1-6; TRBD1, the D gene given by the table, was not confirmed from the DNA. TRBV21-1 is flagged as a pseudogene. The CDR3 sequence is 18 residues long. Here the CDR3 reads CARPGQLEFRSYNSPLHF. CDR3 DNA sequence: TGTGCCAGACCGGGACAGTTAGAATTTAGATCCTATAATTCACCCCTCCACTTT.

The chain combines TRBV7-9 with TRBJ1-1, with a weak D call TRBD1 (5 bases). The CDR3 runs 15 residues. V lost 5 bases and J lost 3, with 16 bases in between. Germline values: CDR1 SEHNR, CDR2 FQNEAQ (reference sequence). The CDR3 loop reads CASSLAGTPYTEAFF. DNA for the CDR3: TGTGCCAGCAGCCTCGCCGGGACTCCGTACACTGAAGCTTTCTTT.

This clone is a singleton in its sample. This sequence joins TRBV7-3 and TRBJ2-5, with D tentatively TRBD2 (5 bases). V lost 4 bases and J 4 bases, leaving 16 bases between the germline ends. Per germline, CDR1 SGHTA and CDR2 FQGTGA. This CDR3 region has 15 residues. CDR3 region: CASSSSSAESETQYF. The CDR3 DNA follows: TGTGCCAGCAGCTCGTCTTCAGCGGAGTCAGAGACCCAGTACTTC.

This clone was picked up one time. This rearrangement joins TRBV13 to TRBJ2-4, with 11 positions matching TRBD1. Losses at the gene ends were 1 base for V and 6 bases for J; bases not matched to a gene: 5. Germline assignment: CDR1 PRHDT and CDR2 FYEKMQ (reference sequence). The CDR3 contains 16 residues. The CDR3 loop is CASSLERTGGGNIQYF. CDR3 nucleotides: TGTGCCAGCAGCTTAGAGCGGACAGGGGGCGGAAACATTCAGTACTTC.

The chain recombines TRBV5-4 with TRBJ2-7; 10 bases line up with TRBD1. Per germline, CDR1 SGHNT and CDR2 YYREEE (reference sequence). V was pared by 3 bases and J by 4 bases, with 1 base of the junction left unmatched. The CDR3 has 13 amino acids. The CDR3: CASSWGQGYEQYF. CDR3 sequence (DNA): TGTGCCAGCAGCTGGGGACAGGGGTACGAGCAGTACTTC.

The V and J genes are TRBV10-3 and TRBJ2-3; 7 bases map to TRBD1. In germline, CDR1 is ENHRY, CDR2 SYGVKD. Trimming cost V 10 bases and J 2 bases; bases outside gene matches: 3. The length of the CDR3 is 12 residues. The CDR3 loop is CATGTVTDTQYF. CDR3 in DNA: TGTGCCACAGGGACAGTCACAGATACGCAGTATTTT.

Only one count was recorded for this clone. This chain joins TRBV30 and TRBJ2-7, with 10 bases that match TRBD2. Germline V lookup: CDR1 GTSNPN, CDR2 SVGIG (reference sequence). The CDR3 is 16 amino acids. The junction had 11 bases not matched to a gene; V was cut back by 0 bases and J by 6 bases. The CDR3 region has the DNA TGTGCCTGGAGTGTTACAGCGGGAGGGCCCGTACTCGAGCAGTACTTC. It is translated as CAWSVTAGGPVLEQYF.

The genes are TRBV5-1 and TRBJ1-2; D not resolved. The germline V and J ends were trimmed by 4 bases and 14 bases, with 15 bases remaining between them. Germline V lookup: CDR1 SGHRS, CDR2 YFSETQ. CDR3 size: 11 residues. CDR3 coding DNA: TGCGCCAGCAGCGAAGATTCAACTCCTACCTTC. As protein: CASSEDSTPTF.

This sequence joins TRBV5-1 and TRBJ2-7; 13 nucleotides match TRBD2. Looked up from germline, CDR1 is SGHRS and CDR2 is YFSETQ. V lost 4 bases to trimming and J lost 0 bases; unmatched junction nucleotides: 13. The CDR3 loop spans 19 amino acids. The CDR3 protein is CASSPPGLAGVPTSYEQYF. The CDR3 bases are TGCGCCAGCAGCCCCCCCGGACTAGCGGGAGTCCCCACCTCCTACGAGCAGTACTTC.

With respect to this clone: The junction and the germline gene differ at one end; a read error may be behind it. The chain is built from TRBV11-3 and TRBJ2-7, with D uncertain. The germline V gene encodes CDR1 SGHNT and CDR2 YENEEA. The CDR3 totals 11 residues. Written as DNA, the CDR3 is TGTACCAGCAGCCGTCGGGACGAGCAGTACTTC. Its protein product is CTSSRRDEQYF.

This chain links TRBV5-1 with TRBJ2-1, with D perhaps TRBD1 (5 bases). The germline gives CDR1 SGHRS, CDR2 YFSETQ. Trimming removed 1 base at V and 4 bases at J, with 12 bases between. There are 15 residues in the CDR3. This chain's CDR3 is CASSLSPDSYNEQFF. The CDR3 bases are TGCGCCAGCAGCTTGTCCCCCGACAGTTACAATGAGCAGTTCTTC.

The chain has TRBV5-1 and TRBJ2-7, with no clear D. The CDR3 has 13 amino acids. Per germline, CDR1 SGHRS and CDR2 YFSETQ. Between the trimmed V and J ends, which lost 0 bases and 3 bases, there was a span of 7 bases. Here the CDR3 DNA reads TGCGCCAGCAGCTTGGGACTTAACTACGAGCAGTACTTC. Protein product: CASSLGLNYEQYF.

The chain links TRBV11-2 to TRBJ1-1; D is unclear. V was trimmed by 0 bases and J by 1 base, leaving 12 bases between them. Looked up from germline, CDR1 is SGHAT and CDR2 is FQNNGV. CDR3 length: 16 amino acids. The CDR3 protein is CASSLDFGVRNTEAFF. DNA for the CDR3: TGTGCCAGCAGCTTAGATTTCGGGGTAAGGAACACTGAAGCTTTCTTT.

The chain is built from TRBV30 and TRBJ1-5; a possible D gene is TRBD1 (6 bases). This CDR3 has 14 residues. V was trimmed by 4 bases and J by 3 bases, leaving 13 bases between them. Germline CDR1 and CDR2: GTSNPN and SVGIG (reference sequence). The CDR3 nucleotides read TGTGCCTGGACTTCGGGGGGCATCAATCAGCCCCAGCATTTT. It is translated as CAWTSGGINQPQHF.

CDR3 nucleotides: TGCGCCAGCAGCCAAGACAGGCAGCCCGCAGATACGCAGTATTTT. The encoded protein is CASSQDRQPADTQYF. V is TRBV4-3 and J is TRBJ2-3, with D unresolved. The CDR3 is 15 amino acids. The germline V and J ends were trimmed by 0 bases and 4 bases, with 11 bases remaining between them. Germline-derived CDR1 and CDR2 are LGHNA and YSLEER.

The rearrangement uses TRBV4-1 and TRBJ2-1; 14 nucleotides agree with TRBD2. Germline CDR1 reads MGHRA; CDR2 reads YSYEKL. J was trimmed by 7 bases and V by 1 base; bases with no gene match: 6. The CDR3 totals 17 residues. CDR3 in amino acids: CASSQVRTSGGYNEQFF. CDR3 in DNA: TGCGCCAGCAGCCAAGTCAGGACTAGCGGGGGGTATAATGAGCAGTTCTTC.

This chain links TRBV19 with TRBJ2-2; 8 nucleotides line up with TRBD2. This CDR3 is 14 amino acids long. J lost 7 bases, V lost 3 bases, and 4 bases had no gene match. The germline V gene has CDR1 LNHDA and CDR2 SQIVND (reference sequence). The CDR3 DNA reads TGTGCCAGTAGTATCCTAGCGGGTCACGGGGAGCTGTTTTTT. Amino acids: CASSILAGHGELFF.

The chain joins TRBV30 to TRBJ1-1; 7 bases line up with TRBD1. The V and J ends lost 3 bases and 4 bases, in that order; junction bases with no gene match: 5. The CDR3 loop spans 13 amino acids. CDR1 and CDR2 (germline): GTSNPN, SVGIG (reference sequence). The CDR3 sequence is CAWSRQGGTEAFF. The CDR3 DNA is TGTGCCTGGAGCCGACAGGGCGGCACTGAAGCTTTCTTT.

This chain joins TRBV13 and TRBJ1-4; a possible D gene is TRBD1 (6 bases). CDR1 and CDR2 (germline): PRHDT, FYEKMQ (reference sequence). Trimming took 5 bases from V and 0 from J, leaving 10 bases between them. The CDR3 runs 15 residues. Written as DNA, the CDR3 is TGTGCCAGCAGCCGATCAGGGGCAACTAATGAAAAACTGTTTTTT. This encodes CASSRSGATNEKLFF.

The chain has TRBV6-5 and TRBJ1-3, with D uncertain. This CDR3 has 14 amino acids. From germline, CDR1 is MNHEY and CDR2 SVGAGI. Trimming took off 6 bases at V and 1 base at J, with 10 bases between the two ends. CDR3 in amino acids: CASRPGGSGNTIYF. In DNA, the CDR3 is TGTGCCAGCAGACCCGGCGGATCTGGAAACACCATATATTTT.

This clone has more than one count but fewer than ten. The rearrangement joins TRBV19 to TRBJ2-5; tentative D call: TRBD2 (5 bases). The CDR3 sequence is 13 residues long. CDR1 and CDR2 (germline): LNHDA, SQIVND (reference sequence). V gave up 3 bases and J gave up 5 bases, with 10 bases separating them. The CDR3 coding sequence is TGTGCCAGTAGTATTAGGACGGGGGAGACCCAGTACTTC. Its protein is CASSIRTGETQYF.

The rearrangement links TRBV7-2 to TRBJ2-7; D perhaps matches TRBD2 (6 bases). Germline CDR1 reads SGHTA; CDR2 reads FQGNSA. V lost 0 bases and J lost 2, with 14 bases in between. This CDR3 has 16 amino acids. The CDR3 DNA follows: TGTGCCAGCAGCTTAGCGTCCAGCGGGCTACCCTACGAGCAGTACTTC. It is translated as CASSLASSGLPYEQYF.

This clone was observed a handful of times. The chain employs TRBV7-9 and TRBJ1-1, with D hard to call. Trimming removed 4 bases at V and 14 bases at J, with 26 bases between. The germline CDR1 and CDR2 sequences are SEHNR and FQNEAQ (reference sequence). The CDR3 consists of 15 residues. The CDR3 protein is CASSYAGSEGGEGFF. The CDR3 region has the DNA TGTGCCAGCAGCTACGCCGGCTCAGAAGGAGGAGAAGGGTTCTTT.

The chain carries TRBV7-2 and TRBJ2-7; 10 positions agree with TRBD1. After removal of 6 bases from V and 5 bases from J, the junction contained 10 bases not matched to a gene. This CDR3 spans 15 amino acids. In germline, CDR1 is SGHTA, CDR2 FQGNSA. The CDR3 DNA is TGTGCCAGCAGAACCCGTGCGGACAGGGGGAACGAGCAGTACTTC. Residues: CASRTRADRGNEQYF.

This chain joins TRBV18 and TRBJ2-3; D remains unclear. Trimming removed 4 bases at V and 2 bases at J, with 13 bases between. Germline lookup yields CDR1 KGHSH and CDR2 LQKENI. The CDR3 totals 15 residues. In DNA, the CDR3 is TGTGCCAGCTCACAGGCCAACGCGGTCACAGATACGCAGTATTTT. It encodes CASSQANAVTDTQYF.

V gene TRBV6-6 combines with J gene TRBJ2-5; D remains ambiguous. Deletions cut 2 bases from V and 7 bases from J, with 14 bases between. CDR3 length: 14 amino acids. Germline V gives CDR1 MNHNY, CDR2 SVGAGI (reference sequence). CDR3 DNA: TGTGCCAGCAGTTACGTGAGATTCCTTGGGACCCAGTACTTC. This encodes CASSYVRFLGTQYF.

The chain combines TRBV6-5 with TRBJ1-2, with a possible D match to TRBD1 (5 bases). Per germline, CDR1 MNHEY and CDR2 SVGAGI. The CDR3 totals 13 residues. The V gene lost 0 bases and the J gene lost 5 bases, with 7 bases spanning the gap. The CDR3 loop reads CASSYSGTYGYTF. CDR3 in DNA: TGTGCCAGCAGTTACTCGGGGACTTATGGCTACACCTTC.

This clone was recorded once. The junction does not match germline at one end; this may be a read error. Other DNA sequences in this sample translate to the same CDR3. J is TRBJ1-2 and V is TRBV30; unclear D gene. Germline V gene data show CDR1 as GTSNPN and CDR2 as SVGIG (reference sequence). The CDR3 loop spans 10 amino acids. The CDR3 spells CALDSTGYTF. CDR3 coding DNA: TGCGCCCTTGACTCAACTGGCTACACCTTC.

This chain joins TRBV11-2 and TRBJ2-7; D may be TRBD2 (5 bases). Germline V gives CDR1 SGHAT, CDR2 FQNNGV. This CDR3 has 14 amino acids. Trimming cost V 3 bases and J 4 bases, with 13 bases left between them. The CDR3 bases are TGTGCCAGCAGCTTGGACCGAGGGCAATACGAGCAGTACTTC. Its protein is CASSLDRGQYEQYF.

This clone has more than one count but fewer than ten. The J gene is TRBJ1-5, the V gene TRBV10-3, with 7 bases that match TRBD1. Germline V CDR1 and CDR2: ENHRY, SYGVKD. CDR3 length: 16 residues. Trimming took 6 bases from V and 0 from J; bases not matched to a gene: 8. The CDR3 loop is CAISRDRGHSNQPQHF. In DNA, the CDR3 is TGTGCCATCAGCCGGGACAGAGGACATAGCAATCAGCCCCAGCATTTT.

CDR3 in DNA: TGTGCCAGCAGCGCTATTAATTCACCCCTCCACTTT. The encoded protein is CASSAINSPLHF. The chain has TRBV14 and TRBJ1-6; D is ambiguous. V dropped 5 bases and J dropped 6 bases, with 5 bases sitting between them. This CDR3 comprises 12 residues. CDR1 is SGHDN, CDR2 FVKESK, per germline.

The J gene is TRBJ2-7, the V gene TRBV27, with D possibly matching TRBD1 (5 bases). With 1 base removed from V and 3 bases from J, the gap between germline ends came to 10 bases. Germline CDR1 and CDR2: MNHEY and SMNVEV (reference sequence). The CDR3 covers 14 residues. CDR3 sequence: CASSLFWGNYEQYF. CDR3 DNA sequence: TGTGCCAGCAGTTTATTTTGGGGCAACTACGAGCAGTACTTC.